This T cell receptor (beta chain) was identified in a study of blood T cell repertoires in COVID-19. Study as a whole: The United States, Italy and Spain provided the acute and convalescent COVID-19 samples.

The method was immunoSEQ multiplex PCR; TCRdb's version includes in-frame clones alone and lacks a portion of them. This sample has almost 400,000 clones, with 85% to 90% found just once. There are a few counts of this clone. CDR1 and CDR2 (germline): MGHRA, YSYEKL. V was clipped by 0 bases and J by 3 bases, with 12 bases between them. This CDR3 has 15 amino acids. The receptor comes from a young woman with acute COVID-19. J is TRBJ2-7 and V is TRBV4-1, with a tentative D call TRBD1 (5 bases). The sequencing sample was made of PBMCs or T cells enriched from blood (not recorded which). This CDR3 reads CASSQDFAGLYEQYF. The CDR3 bases are TGCGCCAGCAGCCAAGATTTTGCAGGGCTCTACGAGCAGTACTTC.